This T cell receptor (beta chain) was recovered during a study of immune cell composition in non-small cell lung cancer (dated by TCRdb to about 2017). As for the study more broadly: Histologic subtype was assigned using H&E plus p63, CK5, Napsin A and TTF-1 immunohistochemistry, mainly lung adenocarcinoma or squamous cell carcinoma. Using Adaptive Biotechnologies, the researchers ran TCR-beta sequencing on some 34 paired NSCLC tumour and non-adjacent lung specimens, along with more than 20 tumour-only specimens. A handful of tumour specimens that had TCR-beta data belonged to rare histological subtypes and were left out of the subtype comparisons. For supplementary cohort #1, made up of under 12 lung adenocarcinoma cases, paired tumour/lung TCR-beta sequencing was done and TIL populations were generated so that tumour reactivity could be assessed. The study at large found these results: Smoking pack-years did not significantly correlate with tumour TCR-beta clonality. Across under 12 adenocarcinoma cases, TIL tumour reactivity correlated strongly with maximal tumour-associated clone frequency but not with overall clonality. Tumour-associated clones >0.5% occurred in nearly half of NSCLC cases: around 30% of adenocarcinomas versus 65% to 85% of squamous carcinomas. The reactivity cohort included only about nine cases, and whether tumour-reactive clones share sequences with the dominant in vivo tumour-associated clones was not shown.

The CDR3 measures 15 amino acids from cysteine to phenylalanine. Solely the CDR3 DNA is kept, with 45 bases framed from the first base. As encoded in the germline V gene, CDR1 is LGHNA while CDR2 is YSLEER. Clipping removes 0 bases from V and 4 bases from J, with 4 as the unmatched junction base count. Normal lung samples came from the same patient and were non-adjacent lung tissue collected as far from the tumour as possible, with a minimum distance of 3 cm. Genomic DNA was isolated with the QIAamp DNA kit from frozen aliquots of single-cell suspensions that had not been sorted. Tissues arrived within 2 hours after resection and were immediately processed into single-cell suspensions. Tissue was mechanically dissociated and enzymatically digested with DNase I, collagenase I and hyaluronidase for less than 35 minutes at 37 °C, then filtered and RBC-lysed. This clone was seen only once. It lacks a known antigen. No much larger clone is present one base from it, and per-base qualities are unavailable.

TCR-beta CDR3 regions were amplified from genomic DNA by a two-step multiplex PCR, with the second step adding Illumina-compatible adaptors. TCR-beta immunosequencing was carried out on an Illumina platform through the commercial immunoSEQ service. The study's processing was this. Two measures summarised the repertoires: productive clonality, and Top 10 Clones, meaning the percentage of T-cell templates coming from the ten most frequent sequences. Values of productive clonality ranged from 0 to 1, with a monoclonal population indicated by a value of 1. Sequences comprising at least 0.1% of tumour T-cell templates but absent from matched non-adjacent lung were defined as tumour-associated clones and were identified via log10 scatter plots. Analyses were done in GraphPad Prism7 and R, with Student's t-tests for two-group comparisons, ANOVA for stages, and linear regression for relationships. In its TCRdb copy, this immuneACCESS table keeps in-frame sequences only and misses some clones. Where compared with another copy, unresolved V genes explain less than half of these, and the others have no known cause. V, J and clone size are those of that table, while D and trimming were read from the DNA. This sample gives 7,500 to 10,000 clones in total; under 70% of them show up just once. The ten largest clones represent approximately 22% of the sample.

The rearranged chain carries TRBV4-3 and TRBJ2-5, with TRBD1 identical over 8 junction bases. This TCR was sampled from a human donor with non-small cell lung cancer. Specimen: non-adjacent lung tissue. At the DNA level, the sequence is TGCGCCAGCAGCCAAGAGGCAGACAGGGGAGAGACCCAGTACTTC. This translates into CASSQEADRGETQYF.